Shown below are 7 T cell receptor beta chains from a single sample sequenced in a study of metastatic and nonmetastatic thyroid tumors. None of the patients had undergone any treatment ahead of thyroid surgery. MiXCR re-clonotyped the PCR reads for TCRdb. The table has tens of thousands of clones, approximately 24% seen once. The sequenced material came from blood. Receptors originate from a male donor with papillary thyroid cancer or a benign thyroid nodule (not recorded which). Some clones in this sample may be carry-over from other donors' samples.

The rearrangement uses TRBV5-1 and TRBJ1-3; D ambiguous. This CDR3 comprises 15 residues. The germline V and J ends were trimmed by 1 base and 2 bases, with 10 bases remaining between them. Germline V gives CDR1 SGHRS, CDR2 YFSETQ. Here the CDR3 DNA reads TGCGCCAGCAGCTTGCTCCCAGACGCTGGAAACACCATATATTTT. Protein product: CASSLLPDAGNTIYF. Full variable domain (remainder filled in from reference TRBV5-1 and TRBJ1-3): KAGVTQTPRYLIKTRGQQVTLSCSPISGHRSVSWYQQTPGQGLQFLFEYFSETQRNKGNFPGRFSGRQFSNSRSEMNVSTLELGDSALYLCASSLLPDAGNTIYFGEGSWLTVV.

This clone was recorded many times. Relative to the germline gene, one junction end is altered; a read error may explain this. The chain joins TRBV19 to TRBJ2-1, with TRBD1 matching 7 bases. CDR3 length: 12 residues. The V gene's germline CDR1 is LNHDA and CDR2 SQIVND (reference sequence). In DNA, the CDR3 is TGTGCCAGTGGGCAGGGGGTGAAGTCTCATATCTTC. Translating it yields CASGQGVKSHIF. The complete variable domain, with remaining parts taken from reference TRBV19 and TRBJ2-1, reads DGGITQSPKYLFRKEGQNVTLSCEQNLNHDAMYWYRQDPGQGLRLIYYSQIVNDFQKGDIAEGYSVSREKKESFPLTVTSAQKNPTAFYLCASGQGVKSHIFGPGTRLTVL.

V and J are TRBV10-3 and TRBJ1-2; TRBD1 might be the D (6 bases). The CDR3 loop spans 15 amino acids. Germline CDR1 is ENHRY and CDR2 is SYGVKD. V dropped 0 bases and J dropped 2 bases, with 10 bases sitting between them. DNA of the CDR3: TGTGCCATCAGTGAGTCAGAAGGACAGAACTATGGCTACACCTTC. Translating it yields CAISESEGQNYGYTF.

As regards this clone: This clone may be a read error of a much larger clone one base away. The genes are TRBV7-2 and TRBJ2-3, with D perhaps given as TRBD1 or TRBD2 (5 bases each). The CDR3 is 14 residues long. Germline assignment: CDR1 SGHTA and CDR2 FQGNSA. Trimming left V 4 bases short and J 1 base short, with 9 bases between. The CDR3 DNA reads as TGTGCCAGCAGCTCGACAGCGGGCACAGATACGCAGTATTTT. It yields the protein CASSSTAGTDTQYF.

To note about this clone: A single base separates this from a much larger clone, so it may be a read error. The same CDR3 is also encoded by other DNA sequences in this sample. The V gene is TRBV10-2, the J gene TRBJ2-4, with a weak D call TRBD2 (5 bases). The V and J ends lost 5 bases and 0 bases respectively, with 29 bases between them. The CDR3 has 21 residues. CDR1 and CDR2 from the germline V gene are WSHSY and SAAADI. The CDR3 loop reads CASSFFGEREGKKLAKNIQYF. As DNA, the CDR3 is TGCGCCAGCAGTTTCTTCGGGGAGCGTGAGGGCAAAAAACTAGCCAAAAACATTCAGTACTTC.

This clone was observed a few times. Other DNA sequences within the sample encode an identical CDR3. This chain connects TRBV20-1 to TRBJ1-1, with D uncertain. Trimming cost V 1 base and J 2 bases, with 2 bases left between them. This CDR3 comprises 11 residues. Germline-derived CDR1 and CDR2 are DFQATT and SNEGSKA (reference sequence). This CDR3 reads CSARVNTEAFF. The CDR3 nucleotides are TGCAGTGCTAGAGTTAACACTGAAGCTTTCTTT.

A few counts support this clone. This chain joins TRBV19 and TRBJ2-7; tentatively, D is TRBD1 (6 bases). The ends were cut back, 3 bases at V and 7 bases at J, with 19 bases in the middle. The germline V gene encodes CDR1 LNHDA and CDR2 SQIVND (reference sequence). The CDR3 extends over 15 amino acids. The CDR3 reads CASSIGDTISEEQYF. CDR3 nucleotides: TGTGCCAGTAGTATTGGGGACACGATCTCGGAGGAGCAGTACTTC.